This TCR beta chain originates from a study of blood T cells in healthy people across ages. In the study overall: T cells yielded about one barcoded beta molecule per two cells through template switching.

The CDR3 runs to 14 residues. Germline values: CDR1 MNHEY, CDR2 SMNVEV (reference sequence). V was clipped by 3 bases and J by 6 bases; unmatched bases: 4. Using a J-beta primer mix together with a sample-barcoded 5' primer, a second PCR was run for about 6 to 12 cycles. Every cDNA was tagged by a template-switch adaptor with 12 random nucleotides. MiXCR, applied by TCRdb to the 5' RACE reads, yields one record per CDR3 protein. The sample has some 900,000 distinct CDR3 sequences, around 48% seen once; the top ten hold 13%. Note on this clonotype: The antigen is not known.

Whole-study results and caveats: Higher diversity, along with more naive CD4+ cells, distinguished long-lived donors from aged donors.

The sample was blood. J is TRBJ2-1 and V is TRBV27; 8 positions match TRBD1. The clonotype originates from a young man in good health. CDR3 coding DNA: TGTGCCAGCAGTTTTTTTACAGGGGGCAATGAGCAGTTCTTC. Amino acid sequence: CASSFFTGGNEQFF.